One and the same sample provided the 13 T cell receptor beta chains below, sequenced in a study of cytomegalovirus exposure and HLA in healthy donors (dated by TCRdb to between 2016 and 2019). To prepare the library, the immunoSEQ multiplex PCR assay was applied. A mixture of 60 forward primers for TCR Vbeta segments and 13 reverse primers for TCR Jbeta segments was used in the multiplex PCR. In its TCRdb copy, this immuneACCESS table keeps in-frame sequences only and misses some clones. Where compared with another copy, unresolved V genes explain less than half of these, and the others have no known cause. Recorded for this sample are fewer than 200,000 clones; 84% of them occurred a single time. The ten largest account for more than 0.95% of the sample. The sample taken for sequencing was PBMCs. The receptors were sampled from a girl aged 2 to 10 in good health and CMV-seropositive.

This chain connects TRBV5-6 to TRBJ1-1; 10 positions agree with TRBD1. The junction had 6 bases not matched to a gene; V was cut back by 3 bases and J by 4 bases. Looked up from germline, CDR1 is SGHDT and CDR2 is YYEEEE. The CDR3 is 15 residues long. CDR3 residues: CASSSRDRGVTEAFF. The CDR3 nucleotides read TGTGCCAGCAGCTCCCGGGACAGGGGTGTCACTGAAGCTTTCTTT.

The chain links TRBV18 to TRBJ2-7, with TRBD1 identical over 9 bases. CDR3 length: 15 residues. Losses at the gene ends were 2 bases for V and 2 bases for J; bases not matched to a gene: 4. Germline CDR1 is KGHSH and CDR2 is LQKENI. CDR3 amino acids: CASSPGQGLTYEQYF. The CDR3 DNA follows: TGTGCCAGCTCACCAGGACAGGGGCTAACCTACGAGCAGTACTTC.

The chain uses TRBV6-1 and TRBJ1-1, with 9 bases lining up with TRBD1. From germline, CDR1 is MNHNS and CDR2 SASEGT. The CDR3 sequence is 14 residues long. The ends lost 6 bases at V and 1 base at J; junction bases unmatched: 3. DNA for the CDR3: TGTGCCAGCAGCGCGGGACAGGGGAACACTGAAGCTTTCTTT. This gives the protein CASSAGQGNTEAFF.

A single count supports this clone. The chain combines TRBV4-1 with TRBJ2-1; D is undetermined. CDR1 is MGHRA and CDR2 is YSYEKL in the germline V gene. This CDR3 is 14 amino acids long. The V gene lost 2 bases and the J gene lost 6 bases, with 11 bases spanning the gap. This CDR3 is CASSQKLTSNEQFF. CDR3 nucleotide sequence: TGCGCCAGCAGCCAAAAACTAACCTCCAATGAGCAGTTCTTC.

V usage is TRBV6-5 and J usage is TRBJ2-7; a possible D gene is TRBD1 (6 bases). V shed 4 bases and J shed 4 bases, with 14 bases lying between them. The CDR3 is made up of 14 amino acids. CDR1 MNHEY and CDR2 SVGAGI come from the germline V gene. CDR3 protein: CASSSGDKIYEQYF. The CDR3 DNA is TGTGCCAGCAGTTCTGGGGACAAGATATACGAGCAGTACTTC.

The rearrangement links TRBV11-3 to TRBJ2-7, with 8 bases identical to TRBD1. V was pared by 4 bases and J by 5 bases, with 10 bases of the junction left unmatched. CDR3 length: 15 amino acids. From germline, CDR1 is SGHNT and CDR2 YENEEA. As DNA, the CDR3 is TGTGCCAGCAGCTACCGGACAGGGATCGTCGACGAGCAGTACTTC. Protein: CASSYRTGIVDEQYF.

The J gene is TRBJ1-3, the V gene TRBV18, with TRBD1 matching 8 bases. The germline V gene has CDR1 KGHSH and CDR2 LQKENI. CDR3 size: 14 residues. After removal of 3 bases from V and 2 bases from J, the junction contained 0 bases not matched to a gene. This chain's CDR3 is CASSPTGAGNTIYF. CDR3 in DNA: TGTGCCAGCTCACCGACAGGGGCTGGAAACACCATATATTTT.

The CDR3 is CASSQVTNSGTGGRYGYTF. CDR3 in DNA: TGCGCCAGCAGCCAAGTAACCAACTCCGGGACAGGGGGCCGGTATGGCTACACCTTC. The chain uses TRBV4-1 and TRBJ1-2, with TRBD1 matching 12 bases. V was clipped by 1 base and J by 5 bases; unmatched bases: 14. This CDR3 contains 19 residues. Germline values: CDR1 MGHRA, CDR2 YSYEKL.

The genes are TRBV28 and TRBJ2-7; tentative D call: TRBD2 (5 bases). Per the germline V gene, CDR1 is MDHEN and CDR2 is SYDVKM. The V and J ends lost 2 bases and 3 bases respectively, with 8 bases between them. The CDR3 has 13 residues. CDR3 residues: CASSLQEDYEQYF. CDR3 nucleotides: TGTGCCAGCAGTTTACAGGAGGACTACGAGCAGTACTTC.

In this sample, this clone turned up a few times. The chain uses TRBV29-1 and TRBJ2-7; D remains ambiguous. The CDR3 sequence is 11 residues long. The germline gives CDR1 SQVTM, CDR2 ANQGSEA. The V gene lost 4 bases and the J gene lost 3 bases, with 7 bases spanning the gap. The CDR3 loop reads CSVGPFYEQYF. In nucleotides, the CDR3 is TGCAGCGTTGGTCCCTTCTACGAGCAGTACTTC.

The gene calls are TRBV5-1 and TRBJ1-2, with D perhaps matching TRBD1 (5 bases). V gave up 2 bases and J gave up 4 bases, with 15 bases separating them. The CDR3 extends over 15 amino acids. The germline gives CDR1 SGHRS, CDR2 YFSETQ. The CDR3 DNA sequence: TGCGCCAGCAGCTTCGCCATGGGGCAGACCTATGGCTACACCTTC. As protein: CASSFAMGQTYGYTF.

The V call is TRBV29-1, the J call TRBJ2-1; 7 nucleotides align to TRBD1. V trimming: 6 bases; J trimming: 4 bases; junction bases outside the gene matches: 6. This CDR3 contains 13 residues. The germline CDR1 and CDR2 sequences are SQVTM and ANQGSEA. In DNA, the CDR3 is TGCAGCGTGCTCCGGGACAGTTACAATGAGCAGTTCTTC. It is translated as CSVLRDSYNEQFF.

The V call is TRBV27, the J call TRBJ1-5; no definite D call. The V and J ends lost 4 bases and 3 bases respectively, with 13 bases between them. The CDR3 loop spans 15 amino acids. CDR1 is MNHEY, CDR2 SMNVEV, per germline (reference sequence). CDR3 in DNA: TGTGCCAGCAGTTCCTTGGGAGTTCCCAATCAGCCCCAGCATTTT. Its protein is CASSSLGVPNQPQHF.